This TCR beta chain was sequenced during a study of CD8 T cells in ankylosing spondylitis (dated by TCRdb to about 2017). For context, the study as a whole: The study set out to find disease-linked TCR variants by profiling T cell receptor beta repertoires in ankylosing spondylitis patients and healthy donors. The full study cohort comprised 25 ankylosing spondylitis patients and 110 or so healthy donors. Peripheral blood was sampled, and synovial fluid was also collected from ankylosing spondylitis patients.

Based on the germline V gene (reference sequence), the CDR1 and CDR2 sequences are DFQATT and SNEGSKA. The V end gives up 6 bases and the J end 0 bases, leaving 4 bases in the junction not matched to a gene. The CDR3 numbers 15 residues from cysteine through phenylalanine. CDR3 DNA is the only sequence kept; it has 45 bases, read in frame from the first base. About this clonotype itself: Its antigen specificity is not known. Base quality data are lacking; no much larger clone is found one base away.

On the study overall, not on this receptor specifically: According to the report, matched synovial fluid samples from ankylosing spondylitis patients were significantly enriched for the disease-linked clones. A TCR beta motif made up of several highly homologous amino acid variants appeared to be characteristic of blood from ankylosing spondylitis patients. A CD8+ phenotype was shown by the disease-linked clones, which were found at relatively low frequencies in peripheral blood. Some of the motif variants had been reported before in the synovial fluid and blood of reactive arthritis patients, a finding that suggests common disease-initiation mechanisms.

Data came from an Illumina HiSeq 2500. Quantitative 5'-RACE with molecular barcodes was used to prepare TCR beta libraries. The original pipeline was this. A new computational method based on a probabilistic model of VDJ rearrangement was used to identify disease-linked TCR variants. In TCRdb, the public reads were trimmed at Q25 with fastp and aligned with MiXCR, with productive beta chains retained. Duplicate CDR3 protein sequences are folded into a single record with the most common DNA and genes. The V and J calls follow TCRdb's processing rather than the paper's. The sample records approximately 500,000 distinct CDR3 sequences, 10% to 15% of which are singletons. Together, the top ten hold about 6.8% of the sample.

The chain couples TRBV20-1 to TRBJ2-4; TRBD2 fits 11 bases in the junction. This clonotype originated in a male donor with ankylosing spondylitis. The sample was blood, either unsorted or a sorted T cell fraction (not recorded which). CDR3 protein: CSAGLAVLAKNIQYF. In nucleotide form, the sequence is TGCAGTGCGGGACTAGCGGTACTAGCCAAAAACATTCAGTACTTC.